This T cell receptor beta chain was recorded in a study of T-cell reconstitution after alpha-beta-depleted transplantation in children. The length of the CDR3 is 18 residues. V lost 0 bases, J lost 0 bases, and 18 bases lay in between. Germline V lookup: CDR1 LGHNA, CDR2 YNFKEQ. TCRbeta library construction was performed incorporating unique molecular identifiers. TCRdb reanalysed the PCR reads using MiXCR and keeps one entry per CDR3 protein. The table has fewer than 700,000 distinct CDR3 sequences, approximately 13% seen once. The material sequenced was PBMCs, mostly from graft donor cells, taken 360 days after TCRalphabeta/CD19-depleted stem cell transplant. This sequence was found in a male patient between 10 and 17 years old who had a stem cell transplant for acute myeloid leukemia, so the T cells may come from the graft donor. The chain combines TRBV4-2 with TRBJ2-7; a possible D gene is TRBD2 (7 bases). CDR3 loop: CASSQDYLGGGSSYEQYF. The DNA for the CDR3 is TGTGCCAGCAGCCAAGATTATTTAGGGGGGGGGAGCTCCTACGAGCAGTACTTC.